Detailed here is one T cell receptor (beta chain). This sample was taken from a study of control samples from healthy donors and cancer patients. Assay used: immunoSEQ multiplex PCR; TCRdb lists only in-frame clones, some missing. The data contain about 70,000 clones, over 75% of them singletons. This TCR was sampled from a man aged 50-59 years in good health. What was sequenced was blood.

CDR3 protein: CASSYLNEGEKLFF. The CDR3 DNA follows: TGTGCCAGCAGTTACCTTAATGAGGGTGAGAAACTGTTTTTT. V is TRBV6-6 and J is TRBJ1-4; D gene ambiguous. The CDR3 consists of 14 residues. V gave up 2 bases and J gave up 11 bases, with 15 bases separating them. Germline V gene lookup returns CDR1 MNHNY and CDR2 SVGAGI (reference sequence).